This paragraph covers one TCR beta chain sequence. As yet, its antigen is unknown. This record belongs to a study of T cell repertoires in cytomegalovirus infection. Study as a whole: CMV infection together with matching HLA type was indicated by public TCR beta signatures.

TCRdb redid the calling of the reads with MiXCR, one entry per CDR3 protein. The sample lists about 530,000 distinct CDR3 sequences, around a quarter occurring once. Findings of the study overall: Accumulated public TCR beta family frequency recognized individuals carrying CMV together with the relevant HLA.

The receptor comes from a human donor in good health (CMV status not recorded). Some clones in this sample may be carry-over from other donors' samples. The sequencing sample was made of PBMCs.

CDR3 region: CASSPRGTSGRQDTQYF. CDR3 nucleotide sequence: TGTGCCAGCAGCCCACGAGGGACTAGCGGGAGGCAAGATACGCAGTATTTT. V usage is TRBV7-9 and J usage is TRBJ2-3; 15 nucleotides agree with TRBD2. Germline V lookup: CDR1 SEHNR, CDR2 FQNEAQ (reference sequence). The CDR3 runs to 17 residues. Trimming cost V 5 bases and J 5 bases; bases outside gene matches: 8.